The rows below give T cell receptor beta chains drawn from one sample of a study of blood T cell repertoires in COVID-19. The method was immunoSEQ multiplex PCR; TCRdb's version includes in-frame clones alone and lacks a portion of them. The sample yields 400,000 to 450,000 clones, around 90% seen once. What was sequenced was peripheral blood. These receptors all stem from a man younger than 30 with COVID-19, enrolled during active disease. The CDR3 runs from the conserved cysteine through the conserved F or W. A D gene is named only where the DNA matches it firmly.

V gene: TRBV10-3; D gene: .; CDR3 protein: CAISPNPLDSHNEQFF
V gene: TRBV19; D gene: .; CDR3 protein: CASRPSGYSNTGELFF
V gene: TRBV6-5; D gene: .; CDR3 protein: CASRPSQGGVAGYTF
V gene: TRBV9; D gene: .; CDR3 protein: CASSVGEAPYEQYF
V gene: TRBV5-1; D gene: .; CDR3 protein: CASSLGEGGEQYF
V gene: TRBV3-1/TRBV3-2; D gene: .; CDR3 protein: CASSQSTYEQYF
V gene: TRBV5-1; D gene: TRBD1; CDR3 protein: CASSPGQGADEQYF
V gene: TRBV28; D gene: .; CDR3 protein: CASSFQRGYQPQHF
V gene: TRBV2; D gene: .; CDR3 protein: CASGDNWQYF
V gene: TRBV5-6; D gene: .; CDR3 protein: CASTRQASGNTIYF
V gene: TRBV6-5; D gene: TRBD1; CDR3 protein: CASSHGGTGGSEAFF
V gene: TRBV7-3; D gene: .; CDR3 protein: CASSQESFGTNEQFF
V gene: TRBV6-5; D gene: .; CDR3 protein: CASRLGGSYNEQFF
V gene: TRBV5-1; D gene: TRBD2; CDR3 protein: CASSPTSGGSYEQYF
V gene: TRBV7-9; D gene: .; CDR3 protein: CASSSIQGVSYEQYF
V gene: TRBV7-9; D gene: TRBD2; CDR3 protein: CASSPWTSGSNEQFF
V gene: TRBV6-5; D gene: TRBD2; CDR3 protein: CASSSRLAGRSNEQFF
V gene: TRBV5-4; D gene: TRBD1; CDR3 protein: CASSLADRASGYTF
V gene: TRBV9; D gene: TRBD1; CDR3 protein: CASSVGPTRGRGGHEQFF
V gene: TRBV2; D gene: TRBD2; CDR3 protein: CASSEEAGSTDTQYF
V gene: TRBV6-5; D gene: .; CDR3 protein: CASTLTGVGNSPLHF
V gene: TRBV12-5; D gene: .; CDR3 protein: CASGLGLRQGRTYEQYF
V gene: TRBV3-1/TRBV3-2; D gene: .; CDR3 protein: CASAAQRANEQFF
V gene: TRBV3-1/TRBV3-2; D gene: TRBD1; CDR3 protein: CASSPGTGRREGYTF
V gene: TRBV6-4; D gene: TRBD1; CDR3 protein: CASRKGPPDRGGSTGELFF
V gene: TRBV11-3; D gene: .; CDR3 protein: CASSLDAGSNYGYTF
V gene: TRBV25-1; D gene: .; CDR3 protein: CASKVAGVSGELFF
V gene: TRBV3-1/TRBV3-2; D gene: TRBD1; CDR3 protein: CASSRDRVAEQYF
V gene: TRBV18; D gene: .; CDR3 protein: CASSIEKLEQPQHF
V gene: TRBV2; D gene: .; CDR3 protein: CASKDSYGYTF
V gene: TRBV6-5; D gene: .; CDR3 protein: CASRADTLGAYEQYF
V gene: TRBV24-1; D gene: .; CDR3 protein: CATSRDSYNEQFF
V gene: TRBV11-2; D gene: TRBD2; CDR3 protein: CASSPVAGGLDEQFF
V gene: TRBV3-1/TRBV3-2; D gene: .; CDR3 protein: CATGSGSTDTQYF
V gene: TRBV11-1; D gene: .; CDR3 protein: CASSLSVTSYNEQFF
V gene: TRBV7-9; D gene: TRBD1; CDR3 protein: CASSLALRGRGQEKLFF
V gene: TRBV19; D gene: TRBD2; CDR3 protein: CASSISPPLTSGSYEQYF
V gene: TRBV19; D gene: .; CDR3 protein: CASSYGSAGEQFF
V gene: TRBV7-9; D gene: TRBD1; CDR3 protein: CASSSGGETQYF
V gene: TRBV6-1; D gene: .; CDR3 protein: CASSEHSPGTDEQFF
V gene: TRBV5-1; D gene: TRBD1; CDR3 protein: CASSLETGTVNEQFF
V gene: TRBV3-1/TRBV3-2; D gene: TRBD1; CDR3 protein: CASSQTGAMNTEAFF
V gene: TRBV5-5; D gene: .; CDR3 protein: CASSLGADKNIQYF
V gene: TRBV3-1/TRBV3-2; D gene: .; CDR3 protein: CASRVWPQETQYF
V gene: TRBV3-1/TRBV3-2; D gene: TRBD2; CDR3 protein: CASSQAAGALGEQFF
V gene: TRBV5-1; D gene: .; CDR3 protein: CASSLDRNYGYTF
V gene: TRBV7-6; D gene: .; CDR3 protein: CASSPGGHTGELFF
V gene: TRBV24-1; D gene: .; CDR3 protein: CATSDLLGAPETQYF
V gene: TRBV4-1; D gene: .; CDR3 protein: CASSQDRTRDSPLHF
V gene: TRBV11-2; D gene: .; CDR3 protein: CASSLTRETYEQYF
V gene: TRBV27; D gene: TRBD2; CDR3 protein: CASSLSAGGTYEQYF
V gene: TRBV9; D gene: TRBD2; CDR3 protein: CASSQYEREANEQFF
V gene: TRBV7-9; D gene: .; CDR3 protein: CASSLAPEETQYF
V gene: TRBV6-5; D gene: .; CDR3 protein: CASSYSSTGLGYEQYF
V gene: TRBV6-5; D gene: TRBD1; CDR3 protein: CASQGSDRVSYEQYF
V gene: TRBV5-4; D gene: TRBD2; CDR3 protein: CASSLDGGLAGAYNEQFF